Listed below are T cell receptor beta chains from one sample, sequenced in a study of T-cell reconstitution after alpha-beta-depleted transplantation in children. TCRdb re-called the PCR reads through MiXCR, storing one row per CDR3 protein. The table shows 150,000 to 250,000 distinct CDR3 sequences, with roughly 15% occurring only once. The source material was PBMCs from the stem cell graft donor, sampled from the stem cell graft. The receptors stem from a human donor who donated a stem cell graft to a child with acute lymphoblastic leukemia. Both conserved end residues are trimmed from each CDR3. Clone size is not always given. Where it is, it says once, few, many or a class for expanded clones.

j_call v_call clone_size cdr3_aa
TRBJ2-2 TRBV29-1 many SVEEGGYAGELF
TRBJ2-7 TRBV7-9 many ASSAGLDSHEQY
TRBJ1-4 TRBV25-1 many ASGTGGFEEKLF
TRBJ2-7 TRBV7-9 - ASSLAGTSGLSYEQY
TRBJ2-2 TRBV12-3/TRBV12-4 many ASSFRTGNTGELF
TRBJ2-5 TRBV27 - ASSLGWRGRETQY
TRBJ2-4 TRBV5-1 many ASSLADPEDIQY
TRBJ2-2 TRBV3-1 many ASSQVYRPGELF
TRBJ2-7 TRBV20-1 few SAKDRGWGYEQY
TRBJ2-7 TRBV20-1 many SARVQGPDGEQY
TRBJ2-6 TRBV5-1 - ASSSSSTGGVGANVLT
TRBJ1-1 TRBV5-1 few ASSLGVNINTEAF
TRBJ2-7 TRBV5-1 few ASSLYQVSYEQY
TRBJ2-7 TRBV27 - ASSSTPGTPWGSEQY
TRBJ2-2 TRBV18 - ARSPPSGGDTGELF
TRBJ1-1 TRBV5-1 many ASSMGGSWTEAF
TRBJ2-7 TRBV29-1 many SGGSAGGSYEQY
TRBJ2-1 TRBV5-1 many ASSLGVGLYNEQF
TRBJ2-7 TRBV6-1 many ASSAVGGIYEQY
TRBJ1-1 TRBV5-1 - ASSLGSGGATEAF
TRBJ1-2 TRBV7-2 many ASSIGIGLGGGYT
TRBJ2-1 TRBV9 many ASSVGVAGGNEQF
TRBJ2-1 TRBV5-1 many ASSLPGLAANEQF
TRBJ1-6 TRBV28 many ASSLTHRGSPLH
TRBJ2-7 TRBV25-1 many ASSKAGSESYEQY
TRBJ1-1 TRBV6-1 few ASRADRGQGSTEAF
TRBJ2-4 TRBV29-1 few SVMGSGNLAKNIQY
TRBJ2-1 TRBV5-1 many ASQLPGGHNEQF
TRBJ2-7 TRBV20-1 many SARDQSDEQY